Following are 26 T cell receptor beta chains from one sample sequenced in a study of blood T cells in healthy people across ages. Together with a sample-barcoded 5' primer, a J-beta primer mix was included in a second PCR lasting about 6 to 11 cycles. TCRdb analysed the 5' RACE reads with MiXCR anew, one entry per CDR3 protein. The sample contains under 1,000,000 distinct CDR3 sequences, about 47% of which appear only once. Sequences were obtained from blood. The receptors were gathered from an elderly man in good health.

This clonotype was recorded many times. This chain joins TRBV28 and TRBJ2-4, with D possibly TRBD1 on 6 matching bases. The CDR3 is 14 amino acids. Germline V gives CDR1 MDHEN, CDR2 SYDVKM. V lost 2 bases, J lost 5 bases, and 10 bases lay in between. The CDR3, as DNA: TGTGCCAGCAGTTTACAGGGGCTGGAAAACATTCAGTACTTC. The encoded protein is CASSLQGLENIQYF. Supplemented by reference TRBV28 and TRBJ2-4, the full variable domain reads DVKVTQSSRYLVKRTGEKVFLECVQDMDHENMFWYRQDPGLGLRLIYFSYDVKMKEKGDIPEGYSVSREKKERFSLILESASTNQTSMYLCASSLQGLENIQYFGAGTRLSVL.

This clonotype was found a few times. V and J are TRBV6-2 or TRBV6-3 and TRBJ2-7, with D possibly being TRBD1 (5 bases). CDR3 length: 16 amino acids. Germline CDR1 MNHEY, CDR2 SVGEGT. The V end was cut by 10 bases, the J end by 1 base, with 23 bases between. CDR3 residues: CATRTRRQTQSYEQYF. The CDR3 region has the DNA TGTGCCACCAGAACGAGAAGACAGACACAATCCTACGAGCAGTACTTC.

The rearrangement links TRBV6-6 to TRBJ2-7; a possible D gene is TRBD2 (6 bases). The germline V gene has CDR1 MNHNY and CDR2 SVGAGI (reference sequence). The CDR3 spans 15 residues. V was cut by 6 bases and J by 3 bases, with 18 bases left in between. CDR3 in DNA: TGTGCCAGCAGCTCGGGGGAGGACTACTACTACGAGCAGTACTTC. This gives the protein CASSSGEDYYYEQYF.

This clonotype was seen a few times. J is TRBJ1-1 and V is TRBV5-1; possible D gene TRBD1, 5 bases. Trimming removed 2 bases at V and 3 bases at J, with 14 bases between. The CDR3 totals 15 residues. Germline assignment: CDR1 SGHRS and CDR2 YFSETQ. The DNA for the CDR3 is TGCGCCAGCAGCTTTAGGGGAGGGGTGGACACTGAAGCTTTCTTT. As protein: CASSFRGGVDTEAFF.

This clonotype was seen repeatedly, ten times or more. The chain recombines TRBV2 with TRBJ2-7, with D tentatively TRBD1 or TRBD2 (5 bases each). Germline-derived CDR1 and CDR2 are SNHLY and FYNNEI. Deletions cut 4 bases from V and 1 base from J, with 11 bases between. CDR3 length: 14 amino acids. The CDR3 loop reads CASSGGTASYEQYF. For the CDR3, the DNA is TGTGCCAGCAGTGGAGGGACCGCATCCTACGAGCAGTACTTC.

V and J are TRBV7-3 and TRBJ1-5; 7 bases match TRBD1. CDR3 length: 18 amino acids. Germline-derived CDR1 and CDR2 are SGHTA and FQGTGA. V was clipped by 0 bases and J by 4 bases; unmatched bases: 12. CDR3 bases: TGTGCCAGCAGCTTAACGTTTAGGTCGACAGGGCCAAATCAGCCCCAGCATTTT. It translates to CASSLTFRSTGPNQPQHF.

This chain uses TRBV2 with TRBJ2-4; 15 bases are shared with TRBD2. The J call may be in error: the DNA end matches TRBJ2-7 better. Germline-derived CDR1 and CDR2 are SNHLY and FYNNEI. The CDR3 length is 17 residues. The CDR3 loop is CASSDNRWTSGRGEQYF. The CDR3 region has the DNA TGTGCCAGCAGTGACAATCGGTGGACTAGCGGGAGGGGCGAGCAGTACTTC.

J is TRBJ2-1 and V is TRBV6-2 or TRBV6-3, with TRBD2 matching 14 bases. The CDR3 is 17 amino acids. Germline lookup yields CDR1 MNHEY and CDR2 SVGEGT. J was trimmed by 4 bases and V by 7 bases; bases with no gene match: 9. The CDR3 DNA reads TGTGCCAGCAAGCCGGGACTAGCGGGAGCGGAGTACAATGAGCAGTTCTTC. As protein: CASKPGLAGAEYNEQFF.

This clonotype was seen at least ten times. The gene calls are TRBV20-1 and TRBJ2-3; TRBD2 agrees at 9 bases. The CDR3 covers 20 residues. From germline, CDR1 is DFQATT and CDR2 SNEGSKA (reference sequence). Losses at the gene ends were 3 bases for V and 0 bases for J; bases not matched to a gene: 19. Written as DNA, the CDR3 is TGCAGTGCTAGGTCCCCCGGGACTAGCCGAATTCGTTACAGCACAGATACGCAGTATTTT. Translating gives CSARSPGTSRIRYSTDTQYF.

This clonotype was counted ten times or more. This chain connects TRBV12-3 or TRBV12-4 to TRBJ2-1; D is uncertain. Between the trimmed V and J ends, which lost 3 bases and 7 bases, there was a span of 19 bases. The CDR3 runs 16 residues. The CDR3 is CASSLAARTLGNEQFF. DNA of the CDR3: TGTGCCAGCAGTTTGGCTGCTAGGACCCTCGGGAATGAGCAGTTCTTC.

This chain joins TRBV7-9 and TRBJ2-7; possibly TRBD1 for D (7 bases). CDR1 is SEHNR, CDR2 FQNEAQ, per germline (reference sequence). The CDR3 contains 17 residues. V was pared by 4 bases and J by 0 bases, with 19 bases between. CDR3 loop: CASSSTGAGPSSYEQYF. CDR3 nucleotide sequence: TGTGCCAGCAGCTCTACAGGGGCGGGACCCTCCTCCTACGAGCAGTACTTC.

The rearrangement links TRBV30 to TRBJ1-5, with TRBD1 identical over 10 bases. V shed 4 bases and J 5 bases; nucleotides not matched to a gene: 2. The CDR3 has 13 amino acids. CDR1 and CDR2 from the germline V gene are GTSNPN and SVGIG (reference sequence). CDR3 sequence: CAWTGTGDQPQHF. CDR3 sequence (DNA): TGTGCCTGGACCGGGACAGGGGATCAGCCCCAGCATTTT.

There are a few counts of this clonotype. The chain recombines TRBV5-1 with TRBJ2-3; D is ambiguous. Germline V CDR1 and CDR2: SGHRS, YFSETQ. The CDR3 contains 15 residues. V lost 2 bases to trimming and J lost 4 bases, with 14 bases between them. The CDR3 sequence is CASSFLLETADTQYF. The CDR3 bases are TGCGCCAGCAGCTTCCTCCTAGAGACGGCAGATACGCAGTATTTT.

In regard to this clonotype: Since a much larger clone is just one base distant, this may be a read error. The chain has TRBV20-1 and TRBJ2-7; 10 nucleotides agree with TRBD2. V trimming: 6 bases; J trimming: 10 bases; junction bases outside the gene matches: 15. In germline, CDR1 is DFQATT, CDR2 SNEGSKA (reference sequence). CDR3 length: 14 amino acids. The CDR3 sequence is CSATPSGRREAQYF. CDR3 DNA sequence: TGCAGTGCCACTCCTAGCGGGAGACGAGAGGCCCAGTACTTC.

The rearrangement joins TRBV7-2 to TRBJ2-1, with TRBD2 identical over 12 bases. The ends lost 1 base at V and 10 bases at J; junction bases unmatched: 5. This CDR3 contains 15 residues. In germline, CDR1 is SGHTA, CDR2 FQGNSA. The chain's CDR3 is CASSLVLAGGQEQFF. CDR3 nucleotides: TGTGCCAGCAGCTTAGTACTAGCGGGAGGACAAGAGCAGTTCTTC.

This clonotype occurred once. The chain recombines TRBV6-1 with TRBJ2-1; 8 bases are a match to TRBD2. J lost 0 bases, V lost 4 bases, and 5 bases had no gene match. Germline CDR1 and CDR2: MNHNS and SASEGT. This CDR3 has 16 residues. The CDR3, as DNA: TGTGCCAGCAGTGGACTAGCGCGTAGCTCCTACAATGAGCAGTTCTTC. Amino acid sequence: CASSGLARSSYNEQFF.

V gene TRBV28 combines with J gene TRBJ2-7, with 8 bases that match TRBD1. V shed 4 bases, J shed 7 bases, and the junction held 12 bases outside the gene matches. This CDR3 is 15 amino acids long. Germline V lookup: CDR1 MDHEN, CDR2 SYDVKM. The DNA for the CDR3 is TGTGCCAGCAGTTACGGGACAGGCGGCCTCCGGGAGCAGTACTTC. Protein product: CASSYGTGGLREQYF.

The chain recombines TRBV30 with TRBJ2-7, with D possibly being TRBD1 (7 bases). The DNA end favors TRBJ2-5, so the J call may be wrong. Germline V gene data show CDR1 as GTSNPN and CDR2 as SVGIG (reference sequence). This CDR3 has 13 residues. CDR3 protein: CAWDKAGGETQYF. DNA of the CDR3: TGTGCCTGGGATAAAGCAGGGGGGGAGACCCAGTACTTC.

Regarding this clonotype: A much larger clone differs from this one at a single base, so this may be a read error. For the CDR3, the DNA is TGCAGCGTGGGACTAGCGGGAGGCAACTACGAGCAGTTCTTC. Translating gives CSVGLAGGNYEQFF. V usage is TRBV29-1 and J usage is TRBJ2-1, with 15 nucleotides matching TRBD2. CDR1 and CDR2 (germline): SQVTM, ANQGSEA. This CDR3 has 14 amino acids. V shed 6 bases and J 10 bases; nucleotides not matched to a gene: 7.

This clonotype was counted only a few times. This could be a read error, since a much larger clone is one nucleotide away. The chain joins TRBV10-3 to TRBJ2-5, with 8 bases identical to TRBD1. This CDR3 spans 14 amino acids. The germline gives CDR1 ENHRY, CDR2 SYGVKD. J lost 11 bases, V lost 5 bases, and 13 bases had no gene match. The CDR3 nucleotides read TGTGCCATCAGTAAGGACAGGGAATCATTGGAGCAGTACTTC. It is translated as CAISKDRESLEQYF.

The rearrangement uses TRBV20-1 and TRBJ2-1; 8 nucleotides align to TRBD2. J was trimmed by 0 bases and V by 6 bases; bases with no gene match: 19. Germline V lookup: CDR1 DFQATT, CDR2 SNEGSKA (reference sequence). The length of the CDR3 is 19 residues. CDR3 residues: CSALLLRSGGRDSYNEQFF. The CDR3 nucleotides read TGCAGTGCCCTTCTCCTACGTTCGGGAGGGCGTGACTCCTACAATGAGCAGTTCTTC.

Concerning this clonotype: A much larger clonotype is one base distant, so this may be a read error. Here the CDR3 reads CASSGLEETQFF. The CDR3 region has the DNA TGTGCCAGCAGCGGACTAGAGGAGACCCAGTTCTTC. V gene TRBV12-3 or TRBV12-4 combines with J gene TRBJ2-1; 7 bases agree with TRBD2. The trim removed 6 bases at V and 13 bases at J, leaving 9 bases unmatched. This CDR3 comprises 12 residues.

This clonotype has a handful of counts. V gene TRBV4-2 combines with J gene TRBJ2-7, with D maybe TRBD1 (6 bases). V lost 0 bases, J lost 3 bases, and 12 bases lay in between. Germline loops: CDR1 LGHNA, CDR2 YNFKEQ. The CDR3 contains 15 residues. The DNA of the CDR3 is TGTGCCAGCAGCCAAGATCGGGACACCAACTACGAGCAGTACTTC. It is translated as CASSQDRDTNYEQYF.

This clonotype was seen more than once but under ten times. The V and J genes are TRBV5-1 and TRBJ2-1; 9 bases are shared with TRBD2. This CDR3 spans 15 amino acids. In germline, CDR1 is SGHRS, CDR2 YFSETQ. The J segment lost 12 bases and the V segment lost 0 bases, leaving 10 bases of the junction unmatched. As DNA, the CDR3 is TGCGCCAGCAGCTTGGAACGCGGGAGGGCGGCTTTGCAGTTCTTC. Translation gives CASSLERGRAALQFF.

This rearrangement joins TRBV7-2 to TRBJ2-3; 9 positions agree with TRBD1. CDR3 length equals 16 residues. After removal of 5 bases from V and 0 bases from J, the junction contained 6 bases not matched to a gene. CDR1 and CDR2 (germline): SGHTA, FQGNSA. CDR3 sequence: CASSPGTGYSTDTQYF. DNA of the CDR3: TGTGCCAGCAGCCCCGGGACAGGGTATAGCACAGATACGCAGTATTTT.

The chain is built from TRBV24-1 and TRBJ2-2; maybe TRBD2 (6 bases). CDR1 is KGHDR, CDR2 SFDVKD, per germline. Trimming pared 8 bases from V and 6 bases from J, leaving 15 bases between. The CDR3 length is 14 residues. CDR3 nucleotide sequence: TGTGCCACCACCGGGACTCATGCGCCCGGGGAGCTGTTTTTT. It is translated as CATTGTHAPGELFF.